This TCR beta chain was identified in a study of a mutant IDH1 vaccine in newly diagnosed glioma. Overall study: The sex distribution of treated patients was roughly 62% male and roughly 38% female, with a mean age of around 40 years. Antecedent treatment encompassed radiotherapy, temozolomide, or their combination; the majority received both. General study results and limits: Pseudoprogression looked unconnected to shifts in top peripheral T cell clonotypes.

Per the germline V gene, CDR1 is SGHAT and CDR2 is FQNNGV. CDR3 length: 15 amino acids. The V gene lost 1 base and the J gene lost 1 base, with 8 bases spanning the gap. Time point indicated: baseline, week 1 (first vaccination visit). Specified treatment: pre-vaccination baseline after standard-of-care therapy. New astrocytomas of WHO grade 3 or 4 that were IDH1-mutant and ATRX-lost were found in the donors. Comments on this clone: What it recognizes is unknown.

Clones were sequenced by immunoSEQ multiplex PCR, and TCRdb holds only the in-frame ones, with some missing. This sample has about 38,000 clones, with roughly 92% found just once. The sample here was PBMCs, taken from a glioma patient treated with radiotherapy, temozolomide or both. The chain joins TRBV11-2 to TRBJ2-1, with D perhaps TRBD2 (5 bases). This receptor was identified in a man younger than 35 with glioma. CDR3 bases: TGTGCCAGCAGCTTAGCTACGGGGTCCTACAATGAGCAGTTCTTC. Its protein is CASSLATGSYNEQFF.